Detailed here is one T cell receptor (beta chain). This entry belongs to a study of blood T cell repertoires in COVID-19. Overall study: COVID-19 samples from acute and convalescent phases originated in the United States, Italy and Spain. Sample material is recorded as cDNA or gDNA derived from T cells, B-cell-depleted T cells, or PBMCs.

Methods used by the authors: Amplified reference gene primers provided the basis for estimating nucleated cell counts. Profiled with immunoSEQ multiplex PCR; TCRdb holds only in-frame clones, not every one. That table supplies the V and J calls and clone size; D and trimming were determined from the DNA. The data show approximately 60,000 clones, under 85% seen once. The CDR3 runs to 17 residues. Trimming removed 0 bases at V and 2 bases at J, with 16 bases between. Germline CDR1 and CDR2: SEHNR and FQNEAQ (reference sequence). Sequences were obtained from peripheral blood. This sequence joins TRBV7-9 and TRBJ2-5; D not certain. This sequence originates from a woman older than 75 with active or convalescent COVID-19. CDR3 nucleotide sequence: TGTGCCAGCAGCTTAGCGGCTGGGCCGGCCTCACAAGAGACCCAGTACTTC. Amino acids: CASSLAAGPASQETQYF.